Below are 8 T cell receptor beta chains sequenced from a single sample in a study of control samples from healthy donors and cancer patients. Some clones are missing from TCRdb's copy, which holds only in-frame ones; the method was immunoSEQ multiplex PCR. The sample includes around 79,000 clones, more than 85% of them seen just once. Material: PBMCs. Source of these receptors: a woman in her 40s with lung cancer.

This chain connects TRBV14 to TRBJ1-2; D is uncertain. Germline lookup yields CDR1 SGHDN and CDR2 FVKESK. V lost 0 bases and J lost 8, with 13 bases in between. This CDR3 contains 14 residues. CDR3 nucleotides: TGTGCCAGCAGCCAAGATCGGACGAAGGGAGGCTACACCTTC. It codes for CASSQDRTKGGYTF.

This sequence joins TRBV19 and TRBJ1-2, with 7 bases fitting TRBD1. The trim removed 5 bases at V and 2 bases at J, leaving 8 bases unmatched. The CDR3 covers 15 residues. Looked up from germline, CDR1 is LNHDA and CDR2 is SQIVND (reference sequence). CDR3 in amino acids: CASSPSGGLNYGYTF. CDR3 in DNA: TGTGCCAGTAGTCCATCAGGGGGATTAAACTATGGCTACACCTTC.

The chain links TRBV28 to TRBJ2-2; maybe TRBD1 (6 bases). The germline V gene has CDR1 MDHEN and CDR2 SYDVKM. The CDR3 covers 15 residues. The V end was cut by 3 bases, the J end by 1 base, with 9 bases between. For the CDR3, the DNA is TGTGCCAGCAGTTTCTTGACAGGGAACACCGGGGAGCTGTTTTTT. Translated, it gives CASSFLTGNTGELFF. The variable domain in full, with the rest retrieved from reference TRBV28 and TRBJ2-2, is DVKVTQSSRYLVKRTGEKVFLECVQDMDHENMFWYRQDPGLGLRLIYFSYDVKMKEKGDIPEGYSVSREKKERFSLILESASTNQTSMYLCASSFLTGNTGELFFGEGSRLTVL.

This clone was seen just once. The V call is TRBV7-9, the J call TRBJ1-1; no firm D call. Trimming removed 5 bases from V and 0 bases from J, with 7 bases in between. The CDR3 consists of 13 residues. CDR1 and CDR2 (germline): SEHNR, FQNEAQ (reference sequence). The CDR3 loop reads CASSLHMNTEAFF. DNA of the CDR3: TGTGCCAGCAGCCTTCATATGAACACTGAAGCTTTCTTT.

CDR3 sequence (DNA): TGTGCCAGCAGCCCTGGGACAGGGGTAGGGGAGACCCAGTACTTC. It encodes CASSPGTGVGETQYF. The J gene is TRBJ2-5, the V gene TRBV11-1, with 10 bases lining up with TRBD1. There are 15 residues in the CDR3. V lost 5 bases and J lost 5; bases outside the gene matches: 8. Germline V gene data show CDR1 as SGHAT and CDR2 as FQDESV (reference sequence).

This rearrangement joins TRBV5-4 to TRBJ2-5; weak D call: TRBD2 (5 bases). Between the trimmed V and J ends, which lost 4 bases and 0 bases, there was a span of 13 bases. CDR3 length: 15 residues. Germline assignment: CDR1 SGHNT and CDR2 YYREEE (reference sequence). The CDR3 protein is CASSDHPDYQETQYF. CDR3 sequence (DNA): TGTGCCAGCAGCGACCATCCGGACTACCAAGAGACCCAGTACTTC. The variable domain in full, completed from reference TRBV5-4 and TRBJ2-5, reads ETGVTQSPTHLIKTRGQQVTLRCSSQSGHNTVSWYQQALGQGPQFIFQYYREEENGRGNFPPRFSGLQFPNYSSELNVNALELDDSALYLCASSDHPDYQETQYFGPGTRLLVL.

This rearrangement joins TRBV5-1 to TRBJ2-1, with TRBD2 identical over 15 bases. The germline gives CDR1 SGHRS, CDR2 YFSETQ. CDR3 length: 19 residues. Trimming at V came to 3 bases and at J to 7 bases, leaving 14 bases not matched to a gene. The CDR3 DNA reads as TGCGCCAGCAGCTCCCTGTCCCTGGGACTAGCGGGGGGTGGGAATGAGCAGTTCTTC. Amino acid sequence: CASSSLSLGLAGGGNEQFF.

This chain connects TRBV7-9 to TRBJ1-2, with D possibly being TRBD1 (6 bases). This CDR3 region has 14 residues. Germline CDR1 SEHNR, CDR2 FQNEAQ (reference sequence). The V end was cut by 1 base, the J end by 7 bases, with 13 bases between. CDR3 nucleotides: TGTGCCAGCAGCTTAGACCTGGGGGCGCGTGGCTACACCTTC. It specifies CASSLDLGARGYTF.